These 6 T cell receptor beta chains share one sample of origin, sequenced in a study of cytomegalovirus exposure and HLA in healthy donors. The study ran its PCR with 60 Vbeta and 13 Jbeta primers. This table comes from immunoSEQ multiplex PCR, and its TCRdb copy is limited to in-frame clones, with some not included. The data contain 100,000 to 130,000 clones, over 75% of them singletons. Sequenced input: PBMCs. These TCRs come from a male donor in good health and CMV-seronegative.

The V and J genes are TRBV7-7 and TRBJ2-7, with 8 bases that match TRBD2. CDR3 size: 18 residues. CDR1 is SSHAT and CDR2 is FNYEAQ in the germline V gene (reference sequence). V gave up 5 bases and J gave up 6 bases; unmatched junction bases: 21. As DNA, the CDR3 is TGTGCCAGCAGCCCCTCGAGACTAGCGTTACGGGGCGGTGGCGAGCAGTACTTC. As protein: CASSPSRLALRGGGEQYF.

The chain has TRBV6-1 and TRBJ1-5; D uncertain. The germline V gene encodes CDR1 MNHNS and CDR2 SASEGT. The CDR3 has 15 residues. V dropped 7 bases and J dropped 0 bases, with 13 bases sitting between them. The CDR3 nucleotides are TGTGCCAGCAATAGCGGCGGAACTAGCAATCAGCCCCAGCATTTT. Its translation is CASNSGGTSNQPQHF.

The V and J genes are TRBV19 and TRBJ2-7; 7 nucleotides agree with TRBD1. There are 14 residues in the CDR3. With 9 bases clipped from V and 5 bases from J, the junction kept 13 bases outside the gene matches. The V gene's germline CDR1 is LNHDA and CDR2 SQIVND (reference sequence). CDR3 in amino acids: CARWNWVTGHEQYF. CDR3 coding DNA: TGTGCCAGGTGGAATTGGGTGACAGGGCACGAGCAGTACTTC.

The V call is TRBV5-5, the J call TRBJ1-1, with D perhaps TRBD1 (6 bases). The CDR3 contains 15 residues. V was trimmed by 2 bases and J by 0 bases, leaving 11 bases between them. Looked up from germline, CDR1 is SGHKS and CDR2 is YYEKEE (reference sequence). CDR3 bases: TGTGCCAGCAGCTTAAGGGGGGGGCTGAACACTGAAGCTTTCTTT. Its protein product is CASSLRGGLNTEAFF.

CDR3 loop: CASGPRGSGELFF. The CDR3 DNA reads TGTGCTAGTGGCCCCAGGGGGAGCGGGGAGCTGTTTTTT. V usage is TRBV12-5 and J usage is TRBJ2-2; TRBD1 matches 7 bases. This CDR3 spans 13 amino acids. V shed 6 bases, J shed 7 bases, and the junction held 5 bases outside the gene matches. Germline loops: CDR1 LGHNT, CDR2 FRNRAP.

J is TRBJ2-3 and V is TRBV7-9, with D perhaps matching TRBD1 (6 bases). This CDR3 region has 16 residues. V lost 2 bases and J lost 0, with 12 bases in between. Germline V gives CDR1 SEHNR, CDR2 FQNEAQ (reference sequence). CDR3 DNA sequence: TGTGCCAGCAGCTTACAGGGGAGCTCTAGCACAGATACGCAGTATTTT. Translation: CASSLQGSSSTDTQYF.